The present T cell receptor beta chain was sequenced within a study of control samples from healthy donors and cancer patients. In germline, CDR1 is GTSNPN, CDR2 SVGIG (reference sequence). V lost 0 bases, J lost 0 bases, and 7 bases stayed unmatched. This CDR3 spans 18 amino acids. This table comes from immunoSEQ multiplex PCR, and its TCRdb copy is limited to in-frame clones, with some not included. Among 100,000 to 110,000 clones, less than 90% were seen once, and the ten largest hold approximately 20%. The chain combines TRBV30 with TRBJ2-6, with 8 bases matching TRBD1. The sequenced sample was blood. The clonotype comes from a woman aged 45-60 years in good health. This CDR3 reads CAWSVQGGSASGANVLTF. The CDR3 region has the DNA TGTGCCTGGAGTGTACAGGGGGGATCAGCCTCTGGGGCCAACGTCCTGACTTTC.